Listed here is a single TCR beta chain. In the authors' methods: Sequence data from immunoSEQ were junction-only and lacked quality scores; consequently, filtering differed. Sequencing used immunoSEQ multiplex PCR; TCRdb keeps in-frame clones, though not all of them. The V and J calls and clone size come from that table; D and trimming were worked out from the DNA. The sample includes 640,000 or so clones, about 78% of them seen just once. V was trimmed by 5 bases and J by 1 base, leaving 10 bases between them. CDR1 and CDR2 from the germline V gene are MNHEY and SMNVEV (reference sequence). This CDR3 has 14 amino acids. This sample is drawn from a study of shared clonotypes between healthy human individuals.

The material sequenced was memory CD4+ T cells sorted from blood. Subset denoted: CD45RA-negative fraction. The V call is TRBV27, the J call TRBJ2-3; D ambiguous. The origin of this receptor is a woman aged 25 to 45 in good health. CDR3 amino acids: CASSRLEGTDTQYF. CDR3 nucleotide sequence: TGTGCCAGCAGTAGGCTAGAAGGCACAGATACGCAGTATTTT.